These 11 T cell receptor beta chains share one sample of origin, sequenced in a study of blood T cell repertoires in COVID-19. Using immunoSEQ multiplex PCR, the repertoire was profiled, and TCRdb retains in-frame clones only, with some absent. The profile covers over 120,000 clones, with approximately 90% appearing a single time and around 1.6% taken by the ten largest. The sample taken for sequencing was peripheral blood. The receptors derive from a human donor in a cohort sampled during active COVID-19.

The V and J genes are TRBV6-5 and TRBJ1-1; the D gene is possibly TRBD1 (5 bases). The V gene's germline CDR1 is MNHEY and CDR2 SVGAGI. CDR3 size: 14 residues. V gave up 6 bases and J gave up 1 base, with 12 bases separating them. CDR3 nucleotides: TGTGCCAGCAGAGCAGGGTCGGGGAACACTGAAGCTTTCTTT. This gives the protein CASRAGSGNTEAFF.

This clone was found a few times. V is TRBV28 and J is TRBJ1-6; the D gene is possibly TRBD1 (5 bases). Between the trimmed V and J ends, which lost 9 bases and 5 bases, there was a span of 17 bases. Germline V gene lookup returns CDR1 MDHEN and CDR2 SYDVKM. The CDR3 covers 15 residues. The DNA for the CDR3 is TGTGCCAGTACAGAGACAGTTGGCCATAATTCACCCCTCCACTTT. Amino acids: CASTETVGHNSPLHF.

The genes are TRBV7-2 and TRBJ2-7; D may be TRBD2 (5 bases). The CDR3 length is 13 residues. Germline-derived CDR1 and CDR2 are SGHTA and FQGNSA. V lost 4 bases to trimming and J lost 4 bases, with 11 bases between them. Written as DNA, the CDR3 is TGTGCCAGCAGCTCCCCTGGAGGATACGAGCAGTACTTC. Translation: CASSSPGGYEQYF.

The chain has TRBV7-2 and TRBJ1-5; D perhaps matches TRBD1 (5 bases). The CDR3 covers 15 residues. From germline, CDR1 is SGHTA and CDR2 FQGNSA. Deletions cut 2 bases from V and 6 bases from J, with 14 bases between. CDR3 amino acids: CASSLFQGMSQPQHF. The DNA for the CDR3 is TGTGCCAGCAGCTTATTTCAGGGTATGAGTCAGCCCCAGCATTTT.

There are a few counts of this clone. The chain has TRBV5-4 and TRBJ1-1; D unclear. Germline V CDR1 and CDR2: SGHNT, YYREEE (reference sequence). This CDR3 contains 13 residues. V dropped 2 bases and J dropped 1 base, with 6 bases sitting between them. Written as DNA, the CDR3 is TGTGCCAGCAGCTTCCCGGGGAACACTGAAGCTTTCTTT. Amino acid sequence: CASSFPGNTEAFF.

V usage is TRBV6-1 and J usage is TRBJ1-1; possibly TRBD1 for D (6 bases). The CDR3 length is 15 residues. The germline V gene has CDR1 MNHNS and CDR2 SASEGT. Trimming removed 1 base from V and 0 bases from J, with 9 bases in between. CDR3 DNA: TGTGCCAGCAGTGAAGTACAGGGATTGAACACTGAAGCTTTCTTT. Its translation: CASSEVQGLNTEAFF.

The CDR3 nucleotides read TGTGCCAGCACCCAGGGGGCGGACACTGAAGCTTTCTTT. Translated, it gives CASTQGADTEAFF. This chain links TRBV2 with TRBJ1-1, with 8 bases matching TRBD1. The CDR3 spans 13 residues. V was pared by 7 bases and J by 3 bases, with 4 bases of the junction left unmatched. The germline V gene encodes CDR1 SNHLY and CDR2 FYNNEI.

This chain uses TRBV7-9 with TRBJ1-1; TRBD1 is a possible D gene (6 bases). V was trimmed by 7 bases and J by 5 bases, leaving 14 bases between them. Germline V lookup: CDR1 SEHNR, CDR2 FQNEAQ (reference sequence). CDR3 size: 13 residues. CDR3 in amino acids: CASTDKGQTEAFF. CDR3 nucleotide sequence: TGTGCCAGCACCGACAAGGGACAAACTGAAGCTTTCTTT.

This rearrangement joins TRBV18 to TRBJ1-4; D is possibly TRBD1 (5 bases). Germline-derived CDR1 and CDR2 are KGHSH and LQKENI. V lost 0 bases and J 4 bases, leaving 6 bases between the germline ends. This CDR3 has 14 residues. For the CDR3, the DNA is TGTGCCAGCTCACCACCAGGGGTTAATGAAAAACTGTTTTTT. This translates into CASSPPGVNEKLFF.

This CDR3 is CATSDFYRGSNYGYTF. CDR3 nucleotides: TGTGCCACCAGTGATTTTTACAGGGGATCCAACTATGGCTACACCTTC. The chain employs TRBV24-1 and TRBJ1-2; 7 bases align to TRBD1. J was trimmed by 2 bases and V by 1 base; bases with no gene match: 6. The CDR3 has 16 amino acids. Per germline, CDR1 KGHDR and CDR2 SFDVKD.

V gene TRBV4-3 combines with J gene TRBJ1-6; unclear D gene. V was pared by 5 bases and J by 0 bases, with 5 bases between. The CDR3 loop spans 14 amino acids. CDR1 is LGHNA, CDR2 YSLEER, per germline. CDR3 sequence: CASSFSSYNSPLHF. The CDR3 DNA reads as TGCGCCAGCAGCTTCAGCTCCTATAATTCACCCCTCCACTTT.